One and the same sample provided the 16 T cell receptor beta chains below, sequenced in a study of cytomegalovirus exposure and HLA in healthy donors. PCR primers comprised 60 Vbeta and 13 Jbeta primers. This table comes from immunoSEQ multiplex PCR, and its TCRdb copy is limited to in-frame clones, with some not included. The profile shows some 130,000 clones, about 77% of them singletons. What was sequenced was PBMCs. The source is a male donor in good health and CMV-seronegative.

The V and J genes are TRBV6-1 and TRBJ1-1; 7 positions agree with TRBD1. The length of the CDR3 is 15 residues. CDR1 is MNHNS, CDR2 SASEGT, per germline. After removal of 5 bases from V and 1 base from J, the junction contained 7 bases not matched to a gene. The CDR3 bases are TGTGCCAGCAGTCCAAGGGACAGCCGGAACACTGAAGCTTTCTTT. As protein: CASSPRDSRNTEAFF.

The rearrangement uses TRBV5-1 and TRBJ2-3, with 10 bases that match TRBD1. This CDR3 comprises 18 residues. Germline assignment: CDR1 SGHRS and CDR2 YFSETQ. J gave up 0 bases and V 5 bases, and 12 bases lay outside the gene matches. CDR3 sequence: CASSLGTGAKGSTDTQYF. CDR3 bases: TGCGCCAGCAGTTTAGGGACAGGGGCTAAAGGGAGCACAGATACGCAGTATTTT.

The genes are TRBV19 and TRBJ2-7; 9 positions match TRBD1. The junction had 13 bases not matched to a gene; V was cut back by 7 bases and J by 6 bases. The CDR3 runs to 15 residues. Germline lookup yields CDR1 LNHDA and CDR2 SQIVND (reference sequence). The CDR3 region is CASNPMPGQGGEQYF. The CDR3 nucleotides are TGTGCCAGTAACCCCATGCCGGGACAGGGAGGCGAGCAGTACTTC. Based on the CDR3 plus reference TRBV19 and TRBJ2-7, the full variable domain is DGGITQSPKYLFRKEGQNVTLSCEQNLNHDAMYWYRQDPGQGLRLIYYSQIVNDFQKGDIAEGYSVSREKKESFPLTVTSAQKNPTAFYLCASNPMPGQGGEQYFGPGTRLTVT.

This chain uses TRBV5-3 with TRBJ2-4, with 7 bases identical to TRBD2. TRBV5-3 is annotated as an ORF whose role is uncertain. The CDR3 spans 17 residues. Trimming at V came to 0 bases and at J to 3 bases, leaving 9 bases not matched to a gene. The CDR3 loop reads CARSLAFPSGLKNIQYF. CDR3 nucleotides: TGTGCCAGAAGCTTGGCCTTTCCTAGCGGCCTCAAAAACATTCAGTACTTC.

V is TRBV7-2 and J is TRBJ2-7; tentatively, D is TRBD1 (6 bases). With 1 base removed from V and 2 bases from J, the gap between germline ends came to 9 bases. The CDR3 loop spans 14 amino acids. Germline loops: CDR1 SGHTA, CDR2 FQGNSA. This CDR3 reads CASSLGGGPYEQYF. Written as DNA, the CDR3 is TGTGCCAGCAGCTTAGGAGGGGGACCCTACGAGCAGTACTTC.

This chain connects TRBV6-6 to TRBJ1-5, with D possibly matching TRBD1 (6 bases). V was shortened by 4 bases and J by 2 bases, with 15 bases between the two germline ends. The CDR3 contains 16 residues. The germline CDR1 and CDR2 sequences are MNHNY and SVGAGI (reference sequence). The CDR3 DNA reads TGTGCCAGCAGTTCCAACAGGGAGTTGGGCAATCAGCCCCAGCATTTT. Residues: CASSSNRELGNQPQHF.

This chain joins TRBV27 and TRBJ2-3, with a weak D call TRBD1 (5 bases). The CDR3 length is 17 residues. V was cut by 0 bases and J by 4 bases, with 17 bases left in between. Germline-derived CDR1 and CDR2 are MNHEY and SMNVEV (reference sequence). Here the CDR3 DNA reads TGTGCCAGCAGTTTATCGAGTGCGGACACGAAGTCAGATACGCAGTATTTT. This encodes CASSLSSADTKSDTQYF.

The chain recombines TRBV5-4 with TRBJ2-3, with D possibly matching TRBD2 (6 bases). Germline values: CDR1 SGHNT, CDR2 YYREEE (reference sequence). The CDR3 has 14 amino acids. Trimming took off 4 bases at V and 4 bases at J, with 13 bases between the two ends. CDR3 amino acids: CASSARLEPDTQYF. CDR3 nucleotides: TGTGCCAGCAGCGCACGACTAGAACCAGATACGCAGTATTTT.

The CDR3 protein is CASSRGTSGSRFGELFF. DNA for the CDR3: TGCGCCAGCAGCCGAGGGACTAGCGGGAGTAGGTTCGGGGAGCTGTTTTTT. V is TRBV5-1 and J is TRBJ2-2, with 14 bases aligning to TRBD2. Losses at the gene ends were 4 bases for V and 7 bases for J; bases not matched to a gene: 9. Germline CDR1 reads SGHRS; CDR2 reads YFSETQ. The CDR3 contains 17 residues.

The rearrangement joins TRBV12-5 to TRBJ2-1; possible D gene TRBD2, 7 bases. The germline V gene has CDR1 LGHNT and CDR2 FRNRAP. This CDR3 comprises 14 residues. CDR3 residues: CACGGGGPYNEQFF. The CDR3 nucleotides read TGTGCCTGCGGAGGGGGGGGTCCATACAATGAGCAGTTCTTC.

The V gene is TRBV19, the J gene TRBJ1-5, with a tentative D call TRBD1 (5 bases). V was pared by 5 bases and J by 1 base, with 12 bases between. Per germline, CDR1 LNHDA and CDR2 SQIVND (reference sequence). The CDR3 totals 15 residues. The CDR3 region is CASSSQGTSNQPQHF. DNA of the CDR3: TGTGCCAGTAGTTCCCAGGGTACAAGCAATCAGCCCCAGCATTTT.

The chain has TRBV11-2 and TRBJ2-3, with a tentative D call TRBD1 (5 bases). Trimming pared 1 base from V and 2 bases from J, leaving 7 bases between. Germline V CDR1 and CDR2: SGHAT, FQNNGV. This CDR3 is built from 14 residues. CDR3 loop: CASSLGQFTDTQYF. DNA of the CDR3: TGTGCCAGCAGCTTAGGACAGTTCACAGATACGCAGTATTTT.

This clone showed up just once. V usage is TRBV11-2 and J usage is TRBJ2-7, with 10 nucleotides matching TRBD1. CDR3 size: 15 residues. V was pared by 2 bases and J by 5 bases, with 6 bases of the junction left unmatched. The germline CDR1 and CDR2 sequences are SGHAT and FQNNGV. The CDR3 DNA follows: TGTGCCAGCAGCTTATCCGGGACAGGGGTCAACGAGCAGTACTTC. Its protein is CASSLSGTGVNEQYF.

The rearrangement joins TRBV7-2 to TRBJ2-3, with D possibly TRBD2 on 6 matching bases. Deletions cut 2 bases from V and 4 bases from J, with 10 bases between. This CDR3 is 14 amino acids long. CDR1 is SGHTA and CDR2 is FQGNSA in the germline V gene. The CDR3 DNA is TGTGCCAGCAGCTTACTACGGGAGCCAGATACGCAGTATTTT. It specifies CASSLLREPDTQYF. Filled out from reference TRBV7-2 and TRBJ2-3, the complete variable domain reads GAGVSQSPSNKVTEKGKDVELRCDPISGHTALYWYRQSLGQGLEFLIYFQGNSAPDKSGLPSDRFSAERTGGSVSTLTIQRTQQEDSAVYLCASSLLREPDTQYFGPGTRLTVL.

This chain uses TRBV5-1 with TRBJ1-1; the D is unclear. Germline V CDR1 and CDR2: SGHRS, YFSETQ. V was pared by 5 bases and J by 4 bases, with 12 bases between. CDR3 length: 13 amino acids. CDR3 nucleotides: TGCGCCAGCAGAAGCCCGGGAAGCACTGAAGCTTTCTTT. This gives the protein CASRSPGSTEAFF.

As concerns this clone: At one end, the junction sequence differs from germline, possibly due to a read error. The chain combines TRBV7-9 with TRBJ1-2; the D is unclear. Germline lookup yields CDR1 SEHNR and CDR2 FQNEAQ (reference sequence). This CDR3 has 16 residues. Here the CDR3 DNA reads TGTTCCAGCAGCCGTCGTTCCGATTTCCCTACCTATGGCTACACCTTC. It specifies CSSSRRSDFPTYGYTF.